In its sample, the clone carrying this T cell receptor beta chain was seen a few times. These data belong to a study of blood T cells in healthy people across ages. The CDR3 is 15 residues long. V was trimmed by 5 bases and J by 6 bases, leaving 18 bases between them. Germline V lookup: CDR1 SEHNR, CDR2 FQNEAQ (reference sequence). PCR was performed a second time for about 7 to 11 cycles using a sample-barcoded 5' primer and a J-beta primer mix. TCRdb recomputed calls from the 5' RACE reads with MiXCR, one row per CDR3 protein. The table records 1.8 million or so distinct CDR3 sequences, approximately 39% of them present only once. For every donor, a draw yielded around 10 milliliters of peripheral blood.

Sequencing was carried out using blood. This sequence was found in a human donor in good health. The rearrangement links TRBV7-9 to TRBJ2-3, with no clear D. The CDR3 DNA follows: TGTGCCAGCAGCCTGCCTCGTTCCTCTGGGGATACGCAGTATTTT. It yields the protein CASSLPRSSGDTQYF.